This TCR beta chain was found in a study of blood T cell repertoires in COVID-19. The table lists this clone with a few counts. The repertoire was sequenced with immunoSEQ multiplex PCR; TCRdb's copy has only in-frame clones and lacks some. The sample includes some 90,000 clones, roughly 89% of them seen just once. Sequenced sample: peripheral blood. This sequence was found in a woman aged 55-70 years with COVID-19, enrolled during active disease.

CDR3 in amino acids: CASSKGQGNTEAFF. The CDR3 nucleotides are TGTGCCAGCAGTAAGGGACAGGGAAACACTGAAGCTTTCTTT. The chain carries TRBV2 and TRBJ1-1; 9 nucleotides align to TRBD1. The CDR3 extends over 14 amino acids. Germline CDR1 is SNHLY and CDR2 is FYNNEI. With V trimmed by 5 bases and J by 2 bases, 3 bases remained unmatched.